Each of the 10 T cell receptor beta chains below was sequenced from the same sample in a study of T cells in Graves' hyperthyroidism and ophthalmopathy. Amplification yielded TCR beta CDR3 regions, with RNA transcripts as the source. First-round RT-PCR targeting the TCR CDR3 was performed with the HTBI primer set. TCRdb recomputed calls from the multiplex PCR reads with MiXCR, one row per CDR3 protein. The sample holds about 360,000 distinct CDR3 sequences; around 16% are singletons and the top ten take 28%. The specimen sequenced was blood. These receptors were obtained from a woman younger than 35 with Graves' hyperthyroidism that later progressed to Graves' ophthalmopathy.

Many counts were recorded for this clonotype. The chain has TRBV3-1 and TRBJ2-5, with TRBD2 matching 8 bases. The CDR3 is made up of 17 amino acids. CDR1 is LGHDT and CDR2 is YNNKEL in the germline V gene (reference sequence). Trimming at V came to 0 bases and at J to 7 bases, leaving 13 bases not matched to a gene. The CDR3 region has the DNA TGTGCCAGCAGCCAAGATGTGGTTAGCGGGACCAGTGGGACCCAGTACTTC. It translates to CASSQDVVSGTSGTQYF.

This sequence joins TRBV19 and TRBJ1-5, with D possibly being TRBD1 (6 bases). The germline V gene encodes CDR1 LNHDA and CDR2 SQIVND (reference sequence). Trimming took off 7 bases at V and 3 bases at J, with 10 bases between the two ends. The CDR3 extends over 13 amino acids. The CDR3 DNA reads TGTGCCAGTACCGGGACACTCAATCAGCCCCAGCATTTT. Translated, it gives CASTGTLNQPQHF.

About this clonotype: This sequence may be a read error, since a much larger clone differs from it by one base. The CDR3 bases are TGTGCCAGCAGCTTGGGAGGGACAGGGACCCATGGCTACACCTTC. Its protein product is CASSLGGTGTHGYTF. The chain links TRBV5-4 to TRBJ1-2, with 9 bases fitting TRBD1. This CDR3 is 15 amino acids long. J gave up 6 bases and V 0 bases, and 6 bases lay outside the gene matches. Looked up from germline, CDR1 is SGHNT and CDR2 is YYREEE (reference sequence).

The table lists this clonotype with a count of one. The chain has TRBV14 and TRBJ2-5; TRBD1 aligns across 7 bases. The trim removed 0 bases at V and 5 bases at J, leaving 6 bases unmatched. The CDR3 extends over 15 amino acids. CDR1 and CDR2 from the germline V gene are SGHDN and FVKESK. This CDR3 is CASSQERGTVETQYF. In DNA, the CDR3 is TGTGCCAGCAGCCAAGAAAGGGGGACAGTGGAGACCCAGTACTTC.

This clonotype was recorded many times. The chain employs TRBV4-2 and TRBJ1-1, with D hard to call. CDR1 LGHNA and CDR2 YNFKEQ come from the germline V gene. Trimming took 0 bases from V and 11 from J, leaving 16 bases between them. The CDR3 loop spans 14 amino acids. Written as DNA, the CDR3 is TGTGCCAGCAGCCAAGATCAGGATTCCACAAGCGCTTTCTTT. Translating it yields CASSQDQDSTSAFF.

This clonotype has more than one count but fewer than ten. The genes are TRBV5-6 and TRBJ1-5; TRBD1 aligns across 7 bases. Unmatched junction bases numbered 9, after V lost 3 bases and J lost 3 bases. The CDR3 totals 16 residues. Germline CDR1 reads SGHDT; CDR2 reads YYEEEE. The CDR3 region has the DNA TGTGCCAGCAGCTCGTGGACAGGAGCAAACAATCAGCCCCAGCATTTT. It is translated as CASSSWTGANNQPQHF.

This clonotype was seen many times. The chain links TRBV2 to TRBJ2-5, with 8 bases lining up with TRBD2. Germline trimming cut 6 bases from V and 1 base from J; bases unmatched to any gene: 4. The CDR3 contains 14 residues. In germline, CDR1 is SNHLY, CDR2 FYNNEI. The CDR3 is CASSPGTSQETQYF. The CDR3 coding sequence is TGTGCCAGCAGCCCCGGGACTAGCCAAGAGACCCAGTACTTC. Using reference TRBV2 and TRBJ2-5 for the parts outside the CDR3, the full variable domain is EPEVTQTPSHQVTQMGQEVILRCVPISNHLYFYWYRQILGQKVEFLVSFYNNEISEKSEIFDDQFSVERPDGSNFTLKIRSTKLEDSAMYFCASSPGTSQETQYFGPGTRLLVL.

This rearrangement joins TRBV28 to TRBJ1-1; a weak D match, TRBD1 (5 bases). The CDR3 runs to 15 residues. Germline V gene data show CDR1 as MDHEN and CDR2 as SYDVKM. The ends were cut back, 3 bases at V and 4 bases at J, with 15 bases in the middle. CDR3 sequence (DNA): TGTGCCAGCAGTTTGGGAGGGGCAGCGTCCACTGAAGCTTTCTTT. Amino acid sequence: CASSLGGAASTEAFF. The full variable domain, completed using reference TRBV28 and TRBJ1-1, is DVKVTQSSRYLVKRTGEKVFLECVQDMDHENMFWYRQDPGLGLRLIYFSYDVKMKEKGDIPEGYSVSREKKERFSLILESASTNQTSMYLCASSLGGAASTEAFFGQGTRLTVV.

The sample holds many counts of this clonotype. The gene calls are TRBV9 and TRBJ1-1, with 8 bases matching TRBD1. The CDR3 runs to 13 residues. Unmatched junction bases numbered 1, after V lost 0 bases and J lost 6 bases. CDR1 is SGDLS, CDR2 YYNGEE, per germline. This CDR3 is CASSVAQGAEAFF. The CDR3 bases are TGTGCCAGCAGCGTAGCACAGGGGGCTGAAGCTTTCTTT.

At least ten counts were recorded for this clonotype. The V and J genes are TRBV6-5 and TRBJ2-6; 8 bases agree with TRBD2. CDR3 length equals 19 residues. Germline V gene sequence: CDR1 MNHEY, CDR2 SVGAGI. With 2 bases clipped from V and 0 bases from J, the junction kept 9 bases outside the gene matches. As DNA, the CDR3 is TGTGCCAGCAGTTACACGGGAGTTACTAGCGGCTCTGGGGCCAACGTCCTGACTTTC. Translation: CASSYTGVTSGSGANVLTF.